This note documents a single T cell receptor (beta chain) sequence. Its cognate antigen is unknown. The PCR contained 60 Vbeta and 13 Jbeta primers. Authors' processing steps: A follow-up analysis tallied approximately 85 million unique TCR beta chains, approximately 10 million shared. Sequenced by immunoSEQ multiplex PCR; TCRdb stores in-frame clones only, minus some. For V, J and clone size, that table is used; D and trimming come from the DNA. The sample gives 190,000 or so clones, approximately 85% of which show up once; 6.5% is in the top ten. The sample is drawn from a study of cytomegalovirus exposure and HLA in healthy donors. Study-wide results and caveats: No immune exposure information besides CMV serostatus was available. Most of the TCR beta V segments (in an earlier analysis) were productive either about 87% or about 30% of the time. TCR beta chains numbering some 160 were designated cytomegalovirus-associated.

The CDR3 totals 16 residues. The ends lost 5 bases at V and 2 bases at J; junction bases unmatched: 4. Per germline, CDR1 SGHRS and CDR2 YFSETQ. V usage is TRBV5-1 and J usage is TRBJ2-3; 14 nucleotides line up with TRBD2. The clonotype comes from a woman between 50 and 59 years old in good health and CMV-seropositive. Sequenced input: PBMCs. The CDR3 loop reads CASSGGLAGVTDTQYF. CDR3 sequence (DNA): TGCGCCAGCAGTGGGGGACTAGCGGGAGTCACAGATACGCAGTATTTT.